The T cell receptor (beta chain) under discussion was sequenced for a study of neoadjuvant anti-PD-1 for oral cavity cancer. Data came from immunoSEQ multiplex PCR; TCRdb stores just in-frame clones and leaves some out. The table lists about 14,000 clones, roughly 70% of them singletons. The V and J ends lost 2 bases and 5 bases respectively, with 16 bases between them. This CDR3 region has 15 residues. Germline lookup yields CDR1 SEHNR and CDR2 FQNEAQ (reference sequence). This sequence was found in a person between 35 and 79 years old with oral cavity squamous cell carcinoma. This chain joins TRBV7-9 and TRBJ2-7; D is possibly TRBD1 or TRBD2 (5 bases each). The material was PBMCs, obtained before nivolumab (anti-PD-1) treatment. The CDR3 protein is CASSLRSAPGHEQYF. CDR3 DNA: TGTGCCAGCAGCTTAAGAAGCGCCCCGGGGCACGAGCAGTACTTC.